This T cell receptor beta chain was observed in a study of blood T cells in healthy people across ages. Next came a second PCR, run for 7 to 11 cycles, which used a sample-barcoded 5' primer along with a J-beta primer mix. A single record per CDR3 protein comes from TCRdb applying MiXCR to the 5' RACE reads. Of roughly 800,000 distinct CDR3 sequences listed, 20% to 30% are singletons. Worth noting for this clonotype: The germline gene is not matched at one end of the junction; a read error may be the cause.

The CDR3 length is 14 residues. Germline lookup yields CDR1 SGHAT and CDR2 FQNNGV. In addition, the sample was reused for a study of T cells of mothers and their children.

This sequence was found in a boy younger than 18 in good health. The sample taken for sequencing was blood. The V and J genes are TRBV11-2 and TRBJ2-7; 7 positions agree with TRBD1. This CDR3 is CANSLTGNSYEQYF. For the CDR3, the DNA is TGTGCCAACAGCTTGACAGGGAACTCCTACGAGCAGTACTTC. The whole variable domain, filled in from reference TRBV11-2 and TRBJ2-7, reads EAGVAQSPRYKIIEKRQSVAFWCNPISGHATLYWYQQILGQGPKLLIQFQNNGVVDDSQLPKDRFSAERLKGVDSTLKIQPAKLEDSAVYLCANSLTGNSYEQYFGPGTRLTVT.